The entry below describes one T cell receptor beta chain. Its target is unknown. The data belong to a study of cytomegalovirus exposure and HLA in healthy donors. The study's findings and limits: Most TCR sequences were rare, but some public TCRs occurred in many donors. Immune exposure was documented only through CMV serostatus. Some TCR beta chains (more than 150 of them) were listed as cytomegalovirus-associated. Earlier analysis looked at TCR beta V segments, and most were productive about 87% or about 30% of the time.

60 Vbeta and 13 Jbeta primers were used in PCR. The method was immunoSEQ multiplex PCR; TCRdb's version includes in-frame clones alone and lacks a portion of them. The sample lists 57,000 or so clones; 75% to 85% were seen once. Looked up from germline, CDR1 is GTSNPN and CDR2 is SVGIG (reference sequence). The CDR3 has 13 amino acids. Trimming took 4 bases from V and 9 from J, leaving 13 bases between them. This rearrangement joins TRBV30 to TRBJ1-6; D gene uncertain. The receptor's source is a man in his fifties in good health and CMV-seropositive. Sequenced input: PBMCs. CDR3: CAWTLQGGSPLHF. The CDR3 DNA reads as TGTGCCTGGACCCTTCAAGGAGGTTCACCCCTCCACTTT. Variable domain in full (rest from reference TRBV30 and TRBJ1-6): SQTIHQWPATLVQPVGSPLSLECTVEGTSNPNLYWYRQAAGRGLQLLFYSVGIGQISSEVPQNLSASRPQDRQFILSSKKLLLSDSGFYLCAWTLQGGSPLHFGNGTRLTVT.